Shown below are 20 T cell receptor beta chains from a single sample sequenced in a study of tumor-infiltrating lymphocytes in primary liver carcinoma. TCR beta cDNA was prepared out of around 460 ng total RNA by means of a constant-region primer. Three rounds of nested multiplex PCR with slightly modified ARM-PCR produced TCR beta libraries. Investigators reported that the first two PCR rounds, at roughly 10 cycles each, used TRBV1-TRBV30 forward primers with a C-beta reverse primer. TCRdb independently ran MiXCR on the multiplex PCR reads; one entry per CDR3 protein. The data contain 52,000 or so distinct CDR3 sequences, around 77% of them seen just once; the ten biggest clones take up roughly 25%. Extraction of RNA together with DNA used about 18-30 mg of unsorted bulk tissue. The material sequenced was liver tumor tissue from sampling region 5. The subset was: tumor region T5, tumor centre. The source of these receptors is a man in his forties or fifties with primary liver carcinoma and hepatitis B virus infection.

In its sample, this clonotype was seen a few times. A much larger clonotype is one base distant, so this may be a read error. This chain joins TRBV5-5 and TRBJ2-5; D possibly corresponds to TRBD2 (5 bases). The CDR3 length is 14 residues. CDR1 SGHKS and CDR2 YYEKEE come from the germline V gene (reference sequence). The V gene lost 3 bases and the J gene lost 4 bases, with 13 bases spanning the gap. The CDR3 DNA reads TGTGCCAGCAGCTCGAAGACTAAGGTAGAGACCCAGTACTTC. It is translated as CASSSKTKVETQYF.

Note on this clonotype: Germline and junction disagree at one end, which may indicate a read error. The chain uses TRBV11-2 and TRBJ1-5; D remains unclear. Germline V CDR1 and CDR2: SGHAT, FQNNGV. The CDR3 spans 14 residues. The CDR3 sequence is CSSSLIGLGRPQHF. CDR3 nucleotide sequence: TGTTCCAGCAGCTTAATAGGGTTAGGACGGCCCCAGCATTTT.

Turning to this clonotype: Germline is not matched at one junction end, which may reflect a read error. The chain recombines TRBV12-3 or TRBV12-4 with TRBJ2-5; either TRBD1 or TRBD2 may fit D (7 bases each). This CDR3 has 13 residues. For the CDR3, the DNA is TGTGCCAGCAGCCGAAGCGGGACAGAGAGCCATTACTTT. Translating it yields CASSRSGTESHYF.

With regard to this clonotype: Mismatch with germline at one junction end may stem from a read error. The chain is built from TRBV11-2 and TRBJ2-1; 8 positions match TRBD2. CDR1 SGHAT and CDR2 FQNNGV come from the germline V gene. This CDR3 is built from 16 residues. The CDR3 here is CARSLGNSGVDDEQFF. In DNA, the CDR3 is TGTGCCAGGAGCTTAGGGAATAGCGGGGTTGACGACGAGCAGTTCTTC.

This chain links TRBV11-2 with TRBJ2-7; D is uncertain. V was cut by 5 bases and J by 1 base, with 12 bases left in between. Germline CDR1 and CDR2: SGHAT and FQNNGV. The CDR3 has 14 residues. CDR3: CASSLVVLSYEQYF. The CDR3 DNA follows: TGTGCCAGCAGCCTAGTGGTCTTATCCTACGAGCAGTACTTC.

This clonotype was counted at least ten times. The chain combines TRBV6-2 or TRBV6-3 with TRBJ2-7; weak D call: TRBD2 (5 bases). V was pared by 5 bases and J by 2 bases, with 13 bases between. This CDR3 contains 14 residues. Germline CDR1 is MNHEY and CDR2 is SVGEGT. The CDR3 bases are TGTGCCAGCAGTCTCTGGGCGGGTCCCTACGAGCAGTACTTC. Its translation: CASSLWAGPYEQYF.

For this clonotype: The junction shows a germline mismatch at one end, possibly a read error. The chain combines TRBV4-3 with TRBJ2-1, with D perhaps matching TRBD1 (6 bases). The CDR3 consists of 14 residues. CDR1 is LGHNA and CDR2 is YSLEER in the germline V gene. The CDR3 sequence: CPSSLWTAYNEQFF. The CDR3 DNA reads as TGCCCCAGCAGCCTGTGGACAGCCTACAATGAGCAGTTCTTC.

The chain recombines TRBV12-3 or TRBV12-4 with TRBJ1-4; TRBD1 matches 9 bases. Unmatched junction bases numbered 14, after V lost 8 bases and J lost 13 bases. CDR3 size: 14 residues. CDR3 DNA sequence: TGTGCCAGCGGGGGGACAGGGAGCCGAAACGGACTGTTTTTT. It specifies CASGGTGSRNGLFF.

About this clonotype itself: A read error may produce the germline difference seen at one junction end. The chain is built from TRBV30 and TRBJ2-3; D perhaps matches TRBD2 (6 bases). The CDR3 has 14 amino acids. Germline V CDR1 and CDR2: GTSNPN, SVGIG (reference sequence). DNA of the CDR3: TGTGCTTGGAGTCCCTGGGAGGCCCCAGGTACGCAGTATTTT. Protein sequence: CAWSPWEAPGTQYF.

The CDR3 sequence is CASRIGTSGSNEQFF. DNA of the CDR3: TGTGCCAGCAGGATCGGGACTAGCGGATCTAATGAGCAGTTCTTC. The chain combines TRBV28 with TRBJ2-1; 11 nucleotides agree with TRBD2. Unmatched junction bases numbered 8, after V lost 6 bases and J lost 7 bases. In germline, CDR1 is MDHEN, CDR2 SYDVKM. This CDR3 contains 15 residues.

The gene calls are TRBV12-3 or TRBV12-4 and TRBJ2-1; D is ambiguous. CDR3 length: 14 amino acids. CDR3 sequence: CDSSFSLTAGWRFF. In DNA, the CDR3 is TGTGACAGTAGTTTCAGCCTTACAGCAGGATGGCGGTTCTTC.

CDR3: CASSGVEGTRQFF. DNA for the CDR3: TGCGCCAGCAGCGGTGTGGAGGGTACCCGGCAGTTCTTC. The chain couples TRBV10-1 to TRBJ2-1; weak D call: TRBD2 (6 bases). CDR3 length: 13 residues. Germline values: CDR1 WNHNN, CDR2 SYGVQD (reference sequence). Trimming stripped 6 bases from V and 12 bases from J, with 18 bases between.

Concerning this clonotype itself: The junction departs from the called germline gene at one end, perhaps through a read error. J is TRBJ2-7 and V is TRBV11-2; possible D gene TRBD1, 5 bases. The CDR3 is 14 amino acids. CDR1 SGHAT and CDR2 FQNNGV come from the germline V gene. CDR3 residues: CASCSNRNSYEQYF. The DNA of the CDR3 is TGTGCCAGCTGCTCCAACAGGAACTCCTATGAGCAGTACTTC.

The V call is TRBV5-1, the J call TRBJ2-3; D remains unclear. CDR1 is SGHRS and CDR2 is YFSETQ in the germline V gene. CDR3 length: 14 residues. V shed 2 bases and J shed 6 bases, with 13 bases lying between them. As DNA, the CDR3 is TGCGCCAGCAGCTTTAATGTCAGTCTGGATACGCAGTATTTT. It codes for CASSFNVSLDTQYF. The variable domain in full, with the rest retrieved from reference TRBV5-1 and TRBJ2-3, is KAGVTQTPRYLIKTRGQQVTLSCSPISGHRSVSWYQQTPGQGLQFLFEYFSETQRNKGNFPGRFSGRQFSNSRSEMNVSTLELGDSALYLCASSFNVSLDTQYFGPGTRLTVL.

On this clonotype itself: A read error may account for a junction end that differs from germline. The rearrangement joins TRBV6-1 to TRBJ1-2; D call uncertain. CDR1 is MNHNS and CDR2 is SASEGT in the germline V gene. The CDR3 is made up of 13 amino acids. The CDR3 spells CAKSEVPNYGYTF. The CDR3 coding sequence is TGTGCCAAGAGTGAAGTTCCAAACTATGGTTACACCTTT.

A note on this clonotype: A read error may account for a junction end that differs from germline. The rearrangement links TRBV29-1 to TRBJ2-3; no definite D call. The germline V gene encodes CDR1 SQVTM and CDR2 ANQGSEA. This CDR3 has 12 residues. The CDR3: CNGWWYTDTQYF. CDR3 in DNA: TGCAACGGGTGGTGGTACACAGATACGCAGTACTTT.

Comments on this clonotype: One junction end does not reproduce the germline sequence, and a read error may be involved. The rearrangement uses TRBV7-2 and TRBJ1-3, with D possibly TRBD1 on 5 matching bases. Germline V gene lookup returns CDR1 SGHTA and CDR2 FQGNSA. CDR3 length equals 16 residues. CDR3 sequence (DNA): TGTGCCAGCAGCTTAGGGACCCCTAACACAGGAAAGACCATATATTTT. It specifies CASSLGTPNTGKTIYF.

About this clonotype: This CDR3 fails to terminate in the conserved phenylalanine or tryptophan, so it likely reflects a read error. The chain carries TRBV12-3 or TRBV12-4 and TRBJ2-7, with 7 bases lining up with TRBD2. The CDR3 is 17 amino acids. The CDR3, as DNA: TGTGTCAGCAGTTTACGGCTAGCGGAGACCCACTCCTACGAGCAGTACTTA. Its translation is CVSSLRLAETHSYEQYL.

Comments on this clonotype: With a much larger clone just one base away, this may be a read error. The CDR3 end shows no conserved phenylalanine or tryptophan, and so a read error is likely. The chain has TRBV9 and TRBJ1-5; weak D call: TRBD1 (6 bases). The V end was cut by 3 bases, the J end by 3 bases, with 13 bases between. Germline CDR1 SGDLS, CDR2 YYNGEE. The CDR3 runs to 15 residues. As DNA, the CDR3 is TGTGCCAGCAGCGCCAGACAGGAGTTCAATCAGCCCCAGCATTCT. Amino acids: CASSARQEFNQPQHS.

Note on this clonotype: One end of the junction is discordant with germline, which a read error may explain. This chain uses TRBV11-2 with TRBJ2-1, with D uncertain. The CDR3 loop spans 12 amino acids. CDR1 SGHAT and CDR2 FQNNGV come from the germline V gene. This chain's CDR3 is CASRWSWDEQFF. The CDR3 DNA sequence: TGCGCCAGCCGCTGGAGCTGGGATGAGCAGTTCTTC.